The clone carrying this T cell receptor beta chain was counted many times. This entry belongs to a study of T-cell reconstitution after alpha-beta-depleted transplantation in children. Germline CDR1 is DFQATT and CDR2 is SNEGSKA (reference sequence). The V end lost 6 bases, the J end lost 4 bases, and 6 bases lay between the germline ends. The CDR3 contains 10 residues. TCRbeta library construction was performed incorporating unique molecular identifiers. In TCRdb, the PCR reads were re-called with MiXCR into one record per CDR3 protein. The sample has around 530,000 distinct CDR3 sequences, around a third seen once.

V usage is TRBV20-1 and J usage is TRBJ1-1; D is uncertain. This sequence was found in a human donor who donated a stem cell graft to a child with aplastic anemia. This sample comprised PBMCs from the stem cell graft donor, obtained from the stem cell graft. As DNA, the CDR3 is TGCAGTGCCCCGAGCACTGAAGCTTTCTTT. Its protein is CSAPSTEAFF.